The text below deals with one T cell receptor beta chain. Its matching antigen is unknown. This entry is derived from a study of blood T cells in healthy people across ages. Across the whole study: Per every two T cells, about one barcoded beta molecule was captured by template switching. Findings and limits, study-wide: Long-lived donors carried more naive CD4+ cells and greater diversity than aged donors. Across the age range, TCR beta diversity per million T cells fell in a roughly linear way.

J was trimmed by 7 bases and V by 1 base; bases with no gene match: 6. CDR1 ENHRY and CDR2 SYGVKD come from the germline V gene. This CDR3 comprises 16 residues. A second PCR of about 7 to 11 cycles used a sample-barcoded 5' primer and a J-beta primer mix. TCRdb passed the 5' RACE reads through MiXCR, listing each CDR3 protein once. Among 800,000 to 950,000 distinct CDR3 sequences, roughly 48% were seen once, and the ten largest hold roughly an eighth. Isolation of PBMCs gave at least 7 million cells per sample. The specimen was blood. The clonotype comes from a man aged 30-40 years in good health. The V and J genes are TRBV10-3 and TRBJ2-1; 11 nucleotides match TRBD2. CDR3 bases: TGTGCCATCAGTGAGTTAGGGCTAGCGGGGGGAAATGAGCAGTTCTTC. Its translation is CAISELGLAGGNEQFF.